This entry features one T cell receptor (beta chain) sequence. Antigen specificity is unknown. A multiplex PCR was run with 60 Vbeta primers and 13 Jbeta primers. Assay used: immunoSEQ multiplex PCR; TCRdb lists only in-frame clones, some missing. The table includes some 130,000 clones, around three quarters detected once. This CDR3 has 15 residues. Germline V gene data show CDR1 as KGHSH and CDR2 as LQKENI. V lost 3 bases, J lost 4 bases, and 5 bases stayed unmatched. The sample belongs to a study of cytomegalovirus exposure and HLA in healthy donors. Across the whole study: HLA-typed donors contributed some 85 million unique TCRs, which were held in an early data release. Study conclusions and caveats: With further analysis later on, most CMV-associated TCR beta chains appeared HLA-restricted. TCR beta chains numbering more than 150 were designated cytomegalovirus-associated. Immune exposure information comprised only CMV serostatus.

Sequencing was done on a sample of PBMCs. The receptor comes from a middle-aged man in good health and CMV-seropositive. The rearrangement links TRBV18 to TRBJ2-5, with 10 bases that match TRBD1. The CDR3 DNA reads as TGTGCCAGCTCACCTCCGGGACAGGGGAGAGAGACCCAGTACTTC. Residues: CASSPPGQGRETQYF.